Below are 5 T cell receptor beta chains sequenced from a single sample in a study of cytomegalovirus exposure and HLA in healthy donors. The PCR used 60 Vbeta and 13 Jbeta primers. Using immunoSEQ multiplex PCR, the repertoire was profiled, and TCRdb retains in-frame clones only, with some absent. The sample carries 150,000 or so clones, roughly 80% recorded once. Sequenced: PBMCs. All receptors come from a woman between 40 and 50 years old in good health and CMV-seropositive.

A few counts support this clone. The chain combines TRBV21-1 with TRBJ2-1; TRBD2, the table's D call, lacks a check against the DNA. TRBV21-1 is recorded as a pseudogene. The CDR3 is made up of 15 amino acids. The CDR3 region has the DNA TGTGCCAGCAGCAAATTGGGACTAGGGCTCAATGAGCAGTTCTTC. The encoded protein is CASSKLGLGLNEQFF.

The table lists this clone with a count of one. The genes are TRBV5-4 and TRBJ2-1, with 10 nucleotides matching TRBD2. Germline CDR1 is SGHNT and CDR2 is YYREEE (reference sequence). CDR3 length equals 14 residues. Trimming at V came to 1 base and at J to 8 bases, leaving 3 bases not matched to a gene. This CDR3 reads CASSLTSGDDEQFF. Written as DNA, the CDR3 is TGTGCCAGCAGCTTGACTAGCGGGGACGATGAGCAGTTCTTC.

This chain uses TRBV10-3 with TRBJ2-2; tentative D call: TRBD2 (6 bases). The V end was cut by 7 bases, the J end by 0 bases, with 12 bases between. This CDR3 is built from 15 residues. Germline CDR1 and CDR2: ENHRY and SYGVKD. In DNA form, the CDR3 reads TGTGCCATCAAAATAGCGGATCCGAACACCGGGGAGCTGTTTTTT. It encodes CAIKIADPNTGELFF.

The CDR3: CASSNLGTPSEQYF. CDR3 coding DNA: TGTGCCAGCAGTAACCTCGGGACTCCCTCTGAGCAGTACTTC. The rearrangement links TRBV28 to TRBJ2-7; D is perhaps TRBD2 (6 bases). Per germline, CDR1 MDHEN and CDR2 SYDVKM. V dropped 5 bases and J dropped 7 bases, with 18 bases sitting between them. This CDR3 comprises 14 residues.

The V and J genes are TRBV28 and TRBJ2-5; 15 nucleotides line up with TRBD2. The germline V gene has CDR1 MDHEN and CDR2 SYDVKM. The CDR3 runs 20 residues. J lost 4 bases, V lost 6 bases, and 18 bases had no gene match. CDR3 in amino acids: CASRTGFRTSGRAGGETQYF. In DNA, the CDR3 is TGTGCCAGCAGGACAGGGTTTCGGACTAGCGGGAGGGCCGGGGGAGAGACCCAGTACTTC.